This TCR beta chain was recorded in a study of identical twins (TCRdb year 2016). As for the study more broadly: To test whether fetal clonotypes persist, the study used deep sequencing on TCR alpha and beta repertoires from monozygotic twins, unrelated adults of various ages, and cord blood. To rule out contamination, replicate twin experiments were performed at different times with different library preparation protocols.

Library prep was done by 5' RACE. The sequencing machine was an Illumina HiSeq 2000. A universal primer binding site was added through template switching, and the final cDNA carried a unique molecular identifier so that TCR cDNA molecules could be counted accurately. First-strand cDNA for TCR alpha and beta chains was synthesized from specific primers in the conserved constant-segment region. To control for contamination, each cDNA library was double barcoded with a SMART-Mk sample barcode plus Illumina barcodes. TruSeq adapter sequences and Illumina sample barcodes were added in two successive PCR steps. The TCR alpha and beta cDNA libraries were sequenced on the Illumina HiSeq platform using custom primers. From the authors' description of their analysis: Raw reads were processed with MiGEC to extract unique molecular identifiers, and MiXCR was used to determine CDR3 positions. Recombination models were inferred per individual with the repgenHMM and IGoR tools using an EM algorithm. Shared clonotype analysis was performed with the tcR package in R, normalizing sharing by the product of cloneset sizes. Out-of-frame nonproductive sequences were analyzed to study raw recombination free of thymic and clonal selection effects. TCRdb reanalyzed the raw reads on its own, using fastp at Q25 for trimming and MiXCR for clone calling, and kept in-frame beta chains. Every entry covers one CDR3 protein and lists the most common genes and DNA from its rows. The V and J calls, along with clone size, are taken from TCRdb and not from the paper's own processing. For this sample there are some 440,000 distinct CDR3 sequences; 20% to 25% appear just once. The leading ten clones occupy about 2.9% of the sample.

A word on this clonotype: Its antigen remains unidentified. No much larger clone is present one base from it, and per-base qualities are unavailable.

The study at large found these results: Compared with coincidental sharing between unrelated individuals, out-of-frame TCR alpha sequences shared between twins had an excess of sequences with low generation probability. Out-of-frame TCR alpha sharing in monozygotic twins was systematically underestimated by recombination models, whereas sharing between unrelated individuals was in agreement with the recombination models. A weaker excess of twin sharing was found in beta out-of-frame sequences because the signal-to-noise ratio was lowered by fewer shared sequences. Because the same donors could not be followed over many years, the conclusions relied on cross-sectional statistical analysis. Abundant cord blood beta clonotypes carried fewer insertions; young adult naive repertoires showed a weaker similar trend, while memory repertoires showed none. Invariant T cells such as MAIT and iNKT could partly confound zero-insertion analyses, although diverse VJ usage argued against such confounding for most clonotypes.

All donors were healthy Caucasians. Three pairs of female monozygotic twins, all aged roughly 18 to 30 years, made up the twin cohort. Positive isolation kits from Invitrogen were used to isolate CD4+ and CD8+ T cell populations. Trimming leaves V shorter by 4 bases and J shorter by 0 bases, with the junction holding 4 bases beyond the gene matches. The CDR3 spans 14 residues, from the cysteine through the phenylalanine. The only DNA kept is the CDR3, 42 bases in frame from the first base. CDR1 SQVTM and CDR2 ANQGSEA were looked up in the germline V gene. Another study also made use of these data, one on T cells expressing NK-cell markers. In that second paper, the authors write: Three sorted T-cell subsets (CD3+CD56+NKG2C+, CD3+CD56+NKG2C- and CD3+CD56-NKG2C+) from several donors had their TCR beta-chain repertoires profiled. Of the eight sequenced donors, seven were found to be HCMV-seropositive and one was found to be HCMV-seronegative. To restrict sorting to alphabetaTCR-expressing T cells, an anti-gammadeltaTCR antibody was added in several experiments. For 5 or 6 donors, the dominant CD3+CD56+NKG2C+ clonotypes were among the top 10 CD8+ clonotypes and accounted for about 1.0-7.5% of CD8+ T cells. Those dominant clonotypes were again the most abundant among CD3+CD56-NKG2C+ cells in a handful of donors, at about 25-60.1%. It remained unclear whether the expanded NKG2C-expressing T cell clones were specific for HCMV antigens. All eight donors whose samples were sequenced were randomly selected healthy volunteers, three of them men and five women. HCMV-specific IgG was detected in serum with a commercial ELISA kit to determine HCMV serostatus. MIGEC was used to demultiplex reads and group reads by UMI, and MiTCR was used to assemble and quantify clonotypes. To remove erroneous sequences, TCR cDNA sequences were retained only when supported by two or more reads. The tcR package was used for downstream repertoire analysis, and clonotypes were matched between fractions using CDR3 nucleotide sequence together with V segment. VDJmatch was used to annotate antigen specificity against VDJdb, with one amino acid substitution allowed in CDR3.

The V gene is TRBV29-1 and the J gene is TRBJ2-3; 7 bases in the junction line up with TRBD2. Sequencing was performed on CD4+ T cells sorted from blood. The receptor comes from a woman between 18 and 30 years old in good health. The DNA reads as follows: TGCAGCGTTGCGGCGGGGGTTAGCACAGATACGCAGTATTTT. It specifies CSVAAGVSTDTQYF.